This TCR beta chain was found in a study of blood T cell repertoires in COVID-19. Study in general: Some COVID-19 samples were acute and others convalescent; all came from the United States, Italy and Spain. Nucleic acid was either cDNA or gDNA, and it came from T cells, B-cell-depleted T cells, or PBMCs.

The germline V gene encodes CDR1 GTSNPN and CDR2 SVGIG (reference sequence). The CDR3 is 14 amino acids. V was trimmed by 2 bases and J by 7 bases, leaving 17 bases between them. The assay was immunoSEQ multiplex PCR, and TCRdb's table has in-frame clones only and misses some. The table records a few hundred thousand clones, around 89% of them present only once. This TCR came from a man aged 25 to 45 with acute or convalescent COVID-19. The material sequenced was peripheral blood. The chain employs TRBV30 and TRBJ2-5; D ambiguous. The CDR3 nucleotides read TGTGCCTGGAGTCCGCCGGTGAGGCCGGGGACCCAGTACTTC. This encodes CAWSPPVRPGTQYF. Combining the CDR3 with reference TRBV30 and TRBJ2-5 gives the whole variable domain SQTIHQWPATLVQPVGSPLSLECTVEGTSNPNLYWYRQAAGRGLQLLFYSVGIGQISSEVPQNLSASRPQDRQFILSSKKLLLSDSGFYLCAWSPPVRPGTQYFGPGTRLLVL.